The 26 T cell receptor beta chains presented below share a single source sample, sequenced in a study of beta chain features in type 1 diabetes (dated by TCRdb to 2017 to 2018). Paper-wide results and their limitations: In all four CD4+ subsets, TCRB CDR3 length was moderately but significantly shorter in type 1 diabetes patients.

No antigen has been assigned to these receptors. Libraries came from the immunoSEQ multiplex PCR assay. The High Capacity cDNA Reverse Transcription Kit was used to reverse transcribe all of the isolated RNA, meaning that expressed TCRB transcripts were what got sequenced. TCRdb's version of the immuneACCESS table is confined to in-frame rearrangements and falls short of the full clone set. An unresolved V gene accounts for under half of the shortfall where checked; the remainder is of unknown origin. This sample holds 600,000 to 700,000 clones; 13% were observed only once. The ten most abundant clones make up approximately 0.02% of the sample. The material sequenced was naive CD4+ T cells from blood. The cell subset or site label on this specimen signifies: true naive CD4+ T cells. The receptor source for this set is a man younger than 30 with type 1 diabetes.

The CDR3 here is CASSQAGTSGGGTQYF. CDR3 nucleotides: TGCGCCAGCAGCCAAGCCGGGACTAGCGGGGGTGGGACCCAGTACTTC. This rearrangement joins TRBV4-1 to TRBJ2-5, with 14 bases lining up with TRBD2. The length of the CDR3 is 16 residues. Trimming cost V 1 base and J 7 bases; bases outside gene matches: 5. Looked up from germline, CDR1 is MGHRA and CDR2 is YSYEKL.

For this clone: Other DNA sequences in this sample translate to the same CDR3. The V and J genes are TRBV19 and TRBJ1-5; tentatively, D is TRBD1 (6 bases). CDR1 is LNHDA and CDR2 is SQIVND in the germline V gene (reference sequence). This CDR3 region has 13 residues. V lost 5 bases, J lost 5 bases, and 10 bases lay in between. The CDR3 DNA sequence: TGTGCCAGTAGTCCACAGGGCGATCAGCCCCAGCATTTT. Its protein is CASSPQGDQPQHF.

The rearrangement uses TRBV2 and TRBJ1-5; D may be TRBD1 (5 bases). The CDR3 runs to 14 residues. The V end lost 1 base, the J end lost 7 bases, and 11 bases lay between the germline ends. Germline V gives CDR1 SNHLY, CDR2 FYNNEI. DNA for the CDR3: TGTGCCAGCAGTGAAGGACGCGAGGGGCAGCCCCAGCATTTT. Its translation: CASSEGREGQPQHF.

Points on this clone: The identical CDR3 is also encoded by other nucleotide sequences in the sample. This chain joins TRBV9 and TRBJ1-1; no reliable D call. The germline CDR1 and CDR2 sequences are SGDLS and YYNGEE. V was clipped by 2 bases and J by 3 bases, with 8 bases between them. The CDR3 covers 13 residues. The CDR3 here is CASSVRVDTEAFF. CDR3 nucleotide sequence: TGTGCCAGCAGCGTCCGGGTTGACACTGAAGCTTTCTTT. Complete variable domain (other parts from reference TRBV9 and TRBJ1-1): DSGVTQTPKHLITATGQRVTLRCSPRSGDLSVYWYQQSLDQGLQFLIQYYNGEERAKGNILERFSAQQFPDLHSELNLSSLELGDSALYFCASSVRVDTEAFFGQGTRLTVV.

Note on this clone: This likely comes from a read error, as the CDR3 has no conserved phenylalanine or tryptophan at its end. The gene calls are TRBV6-5 and TRBJ2-2; D is ambiguous. The V and J ends lost 5 bases and 2 bases respectively, with 0 bases between them. Germline V lookup: CDR1 MNHEY, CDR2 SVGAGI. CDR3 size: 11 residues. The chain's CDR3 is CASSNTGELFL. For the CDR3, the DNA is TGTGCCAGCAGTAACACCGGGGAGCTGTTTCTT.

V gene TRBV30 combines with J gene TRBJ2-1; D is uncertain. V dropped 4 bases and J dropped 5 bases, with 15 bases sitting between them. The CDR3 consists of 14 residues. CDR1 and CDR2 (germline): GTSNPN, SVGIG (reference sequence). CDR3 loop: CAWMAELMNNEQFF. The CDR3 DNA reads TGTGCCTGGATGGCAGAACTCATGAACAATGAGCAGTTCTTC.

The sample holds a few counts of this clone. The V gene is TRBV7-2, the J gene TRBJ1-2; D gene unclear. This CDR3 region has 13 residues. Trimming stripped 5 bases from V and 6 bases from J, with 13 bases between. The germline CDR1 and CDR2 sequences are SGHTA and FQGNSA. The CDR3 nucleotides are TGTGCCAGCAGCCCAGCGTTTAAGAATGGCTACACCTTC. Translating it yields CASSPAFKNGYTF. Drawing the rest from reference TRBV7-2 and TRBJ1-2, the complete variable domain is GAGVSQSPSNKVTEKGKDVELRCDPISGHTALYWYRQSLGQGLEFLIYFQGNSAPDKSGLPSDRFSAERTGGSVSTLTIQRTQQEDSAVYLCASSPAFKNGYTFGSGTRLTVV.

This chain uses TRBV30 with TRBJ2-7, with TRBD1 matching 7 bases. CDR1 and CDR2 from the germline V gene are GTSNPN and SVGIG (reference sequence). The length of the CDR3 is 16 residues. With V trimmed by 5 bases and J by 3 bases, 16 bases remained unmatched. DNA of the CDR3: TGTGCCTGGCGGAGTGGGGTGAAGGGGGCAGACTACGAGCAGTACTTC. Translating it yields CAWRSGVKGADYEQYF.

The gene calls are TRBV2 and TRBJ2-7; TRBD2 might be the D (5 bases). Germline assignment: CDR1 SNHLY and CDR2 FYNNEI. The CDR3 extends over 12 amino acids. Trimming removed 3 bases from V and 6 bases from J, with 9 bases in between. The CDR3 nucleotides read TGTGCCAGCAGTGACCCAGGAGGCGAGCAGTACTTC. This gives the protein CASSDPGGEQYF. Variable domain in full (rest from reference TRBV2 and TRBJ2-7): EPEVTQTPSHQVTQMGQEVILRCVPISNHLYFYWYRQILGQKVEFLVSFYNNEISEKSEIFDDQFSVERPDGSNFTLKIRSTKLEDSAMYFCASSDPGGEQYFGPGTRLTVT.

V gene TRBV6-6 combines with J gene TRBJ1-5; D gene unclear. The germline V gene has CDR1 MNHNY and CDR2 SVGAGI (reference sequence). This CDR3 spans 12 amino acids. Trimming cost V 8 bases and J 2 bases, with 7 bases left between them. This chain's CDR3 is CASSGGNQPQHF. The CDR3 coding sequence is TGTGCCAGCTCCGGTGGCAATCAGCCCCAGCATTTT.

This chain links TRBV30 with TRBJ1-3; no firm D call. V was pared by 0 bases and J by 3 bases, with 6 bases between. Looked up from germline, CDR1 is GTSNPN and CDR2 is SVGIG (reference sequence). The CDR3 covers 13 residues. CDR3 DNA sequence: TGTGCCTGGAGTGTAGGCGGTGGAAACACCATATATTTT. Its translation is CAWSVGGGNTIYF.

A note on this clone: The junction departs from the called germline gene at one end, perhaps through a read error. This chain links TRBV7-7 with TRBJ2-2, with 7 bases matching TRBD1. Germline V lookup: CDR1 SSHAT, CDR2 FNYEAQ (reference sequence). The CDR3 length is 16 residues. The CDR3: CASSLWTGEGTGELFF. DNA for the CDR3: TGTGCTAGCAGCTTATGGACAGGCGAGGGCACCGGGGAGCTGTTTTTT.

This chain links TRBV29-1 with TRBJ1-3; D gene ambiguous. V was trimmed by 5 bases and J by 4 bases, leaving 9 bases between them. There are 12 residues in the CDR3. Per germline, CDR1 SQVTM and CDR2 ANQGSEA. DNA of the CDR3: TGCAGCGTTCAAGGACCGGGAAACACCATATATTTT. This translates into CSVQGPGNTIYF.

This clone has more than one count but fewer than ten. This chain links TRBV19 with TRBJ1-2; D uncertain. In germline, CDR1 is LNHDA, CDR2 SQIVND (reference sequence). The V gene lost 5 bases and the J gene lost 4 bases, with 17 bases spanning the gap. The length of the CDR3 is 15 residues. CDR3 nucleotide sequence: TGTGCCAGTAGTCCCGATCAAAGGGTCCGCTATGGCTACACCTTC. This sequence encodes CASSPDQRVRYGYTF.

The chain recombines TRBV4-1 with TRBJ2-7; tentative D call: TRBD2 (5 bases). CDR3 length equals 16 residues. Trimming pared 1 base from V and 0 bases from J, leaving 13 bases between. Germline V lookup: CDR1 MGHRA, CDR2 YSYEKL. This CDR3 is CASSQGPMAGSYEQYF. The CDR3 DNA reads TGCGCCAGCAGCCAAGGACCCATGGCGGGCTCCTACGAGCAGTACTTC.

This clone was seen more than once but under ten times. The V and J genes are TRBV30 and TRBJ1-6; D is perhaps TRBD1 (5 bases). Looked up from germline, CDR1 is GTSNPN and CDR2 is SVGIG (reference sequence). The CDR3 has 15 residues. Trimming stripped 0 bases from V and 7 bases from J, with 13 bases between. The CDR3 nucleotides read TGTGCCTGGAGTGTCCCCGGGGCGGTAAATTCACCCCTCCACTTT. Its translation: CAWSVPGAVNSPLHF. The full variable domain, completed using reference TRBV30 and TRBJ1-6, is SQTIHQWPATLVQPVGSPLSLECTVEGTSNPNLYWYRQAAGRGLQLLFYSVGIGQISSEVPQNLSASRPQDRQFILSSKKLLLSDSGFYLCAWSVPGAVNSPLHFGNGTRLTVT.

Here the CDR3 reads CAWTAGTSEQYF. DNA of the CDR3: TGTGCCTGGACTGCTGGGACCTCCGAGCAGTACTTC. The genes are TRBV30 and TRBJ2-7; either TRBD1 or TRBD2 may fit D (5 bases each). V dropped 4 bases and J dropped 6 bases, with 13 bases sitting between them. The CDR3 consists of 12 residues. The germline V gene has CDR1 GTSNPN and CDR2 SVGIG (reference sequence). Complete variable domain (other parts from reference TRBV30 and TRBJ2-7): SQTIHQWPATLVQPVGSPLSLECTVEGTSNPNLYWYRQAAGRGLQLLFYSVGIGQISSEVPQNLSASRPQDRQFILSSKKLLLSDSGFYLCAWTAGTSEQYFGPGTRLTVT.

This chain uses TRBV29-1 with TRBJ1-1; D not resolved. Germline V lookup: CDR1 SQVTM, CDR2 ANQGSEA. The CDR3 is 11 amino acids. V lost 4 bases and J 11 bases, leaving 14 bases between the germline ends. Written as DNA, the CDR3 is TGCAGCGTTGGTGAGGGCCTGGGGGCTTTCTTT. It encodes CSVGEGLGAFF.

The chain uses TRBV30 and TRBJ1-4; perhaps TRBD1 as D (6 bases). This CDR3 is built from 14 residues. Trimming pared 0 bases from V and 7 bases from J, leaving 12 bases between. Germline CDR1 GTSNPN, CDR2 SVGIG (reference sequence). DNA of the CDR3: TGTGCCTGGAGTGTACTAGGGGGAGGTGAAAAACTGTTTTTT. Translation: CAWSVLGGGEKLFF.

The V call is TRBV29-1, the J call TRBJ2-2; D gene unclear. Germline CDR1 reads SQVTM; CDR2 reads ANQGSEA. V was pared by 2 bases and J by 4 bases, with 8 bases between. The CDR3 length is 13 residues. CDR3 bases: TGCAGCGTTGAATCCTGGAGCACCGGGGAGCTGTTTTTT. This translates into CSVESWSTGELFF.

The chain employs TRBV10-3 and TRBJ2-3; 7 nucleotides align to TRBD1. V lost 10 bases to trimming and J lost 0 bases; unmatched junction nucleotides: 4. Germline V gives CDR1 ENHRY, CDR2 SYGVKD. The CDR3 has 13 residues. The CDR3 DNA is TGTGCCACGATACAGGGGAGCACAGATACGCAGTATTTT. This encodes CATIQGSTDTQYF.

The genes are TRBV25-1 and TRBJ2-1; weak D call: TRBD1 (6 bases). Germline loops: CDR1 MGHDK, CDR2 SYGVNS. The CDR3 runs to 14 residues. The V gene lost 1 base and the J gene lost 8 bases, with 12 bases spanning the gap. This CDR3 reads CASSESQGIDEQFF. As DNA, the CDR3 is TGTGCCAGCAGTGAATCGCAGGGGATCGATGAGCAGTTCTTC.

There are a few counts of this clone. This rearrangement joins TRBV19 to TRBJ1-1, with TRBD1 matching 7 bases. V gave up 4 bases and J gave up 4 bases; unmatched junction bases: 6. The germline gives CDR1 LNHDA, CDR2 SQIVND (reference sequence). The CDR3 covers 14 residues. In DNA form, the CDR3 reads TGTGCCAGTAGTACACAGGGGAGGGTCACTGAAGCTTTCTTT. It codes for CASSTQGRVTEAFF. Full variable domain (remainder filled in from reference TRBV19 and TRBJ1-1): DGGITQSPKYLFRKEGQNVTLSCEQNLNHDAMYWYRQDPGQGLRLIYYSQIVNDFQKGDIAEGYSVSREKKESFPLTVTSAQKNPTAFYLCASSTQGRVTEAFFGQGTRLTVV.

This clone was seen more than once but under ten times. V gene TRBV25-1 combines with J gene TRBJ2-3, with TRBD2 as a possible D gene (6 bases). This CDR3 is built from 14 residues. The V end lost 9 bases, the J end lost 1 base, and 14 bases lay between the germline ends. Per the germline V gene, CDR1 is MGHDK and CDR2 is SYGVNS. Here the CDR3 reads CASERTGGTDTQYF. CDR3 coding DNA: TGTGCCAGTGAGCGAACGGGGGGCACAGATACGCAGTATTTT.

In its sample, this clone was seen once. The rearrangement links TRBV19 to TRBJ2-3; the match to TRBD2 covers 8 bases. The trim removed 0 bases at V and 5 bases at J, leaving 13 bases unmatched. The CDR3 is made up of 18 amino acids. In germline, CDR1 is LNHDA, CDR2 SQIVND (reference sequence). CDR3 protein: CASSIDPPLAGGVDTQYF. The CDR3 nucleotides read TGTGCCAGTAGTATAGACCCACCCCTGGCGGGGGGAGTAGATACGCAGTATTTT.

The V call is TRBV11-2, the J call TRBJ2-3, with TRBD2 matching over 7 bases. The ends lost 3 bases at V and 2 bases at J; junction bases unmatched: 14. Germline V gives CDR1 SGHAT, CDR2 FQNNGV. The CDR3 is 18 residues long. The CDR3 loop is CASSFEHRTSRYTDTQYF. In nucleotides, the CDR3 is TGTGCCAGCAGCTTCGAACACAGGACTAGTCGGTACACAGATACGCAGTATTTT.